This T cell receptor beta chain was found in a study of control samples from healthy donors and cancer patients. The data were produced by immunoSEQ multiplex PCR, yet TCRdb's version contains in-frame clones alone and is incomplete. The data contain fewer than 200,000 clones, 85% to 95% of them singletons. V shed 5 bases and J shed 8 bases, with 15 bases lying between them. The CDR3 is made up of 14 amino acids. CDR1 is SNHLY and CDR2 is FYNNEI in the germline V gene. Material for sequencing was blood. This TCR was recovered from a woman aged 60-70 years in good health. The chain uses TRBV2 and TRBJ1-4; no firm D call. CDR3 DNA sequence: TGTGCCAGCAGTCCGACCCGAACGGGGGAAAAACTGTTTTTT. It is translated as CASSPTRTGEKLFF.